This T cell receptor (beta chain) emerged from a study of T cell responses to AZD1222 COVID-19 vaccine. General observations from the study: Seropositive at baseline were only 5 or 6 AZD1222 recipients.

Assay: immunoSEQ multiplex PCR; the TCRdb copy retains only in-frame clones and omits some. The sample includes some 150,000 clones. Concerning this clone: Its antigen is undetermined.

The receptor's source is an adult in good health. Material: peripheral blood.

The CDR3: CATSSQGVNTEAFF. DNA for the CDR3: TGTGCCACCAGCAGTCAAGGGGTGAACACTGAAGCTTTCTTT. The chain couples TRBV15 to TRBJ1-1, with D perhaps TRBD1 (5 bases). Germline CDR1 LNHNV, CDR2 YYDKDF (reference sequence). CDR3 size: 14 residues. V was trimmed by 3 bases and J by 0 bases, leaving 8 bases between them.